This T cell receptor (beta chain) emerged from a study of CD8 T cells in ankylosing spondylitis. Study-level results: The authors reported significant enrichment of disease-linked clones in matched ankylosing spondylitis synovial fluid. CD8+ disease-linked clones were present at relatively low frequencies in blood. Seemingly distinctive of ankylosing spondylitis blood was a TCR beta motif formed by eight highly homologous variants. Previous work reported some of these motif variants in the synovial fluid and blood of reactive arthritis.

The TCR beta libraries were generated through quantitative 5'-RACE incorporating molecular barcodes. TCRdb redid the calling of the 5' RACE reads with MiXCR, one entry per CDR3 protein. The data contain 500,000 to 550,000 distinct CDR3 sequences, roughly 13% of them singletons. With respect to this clonotype: Its antigen is still unknown.

The CDR3 contains 11 residues. Germline assignment: CDR1 SNHLY and CDR2 FYNNEI. V shed 7 bases and J shed 5 bases, with 7 bases lying between them. The rearrangement uses TRBV2 and TRBJ2-3; no definite D call. The sample consisted of blood, either unsorted or a sorted T cell fraction (not recorded which). The TCR sequence derives from a male donor with ankylosing spondylitis. The DNA for the CDR3 is TGTGCCAGCAAAGTGGGAGATACGCAGTATTTT. It codes for CASKVGDTQYF.